A single sample is the source of the 5 T cell receptor beta chains below, sequenced in a study of Graves' ophthalmopathy and Graves' hyperthyroidism. As the template, RNA transcripts were used to amplify TCR beta CDR3 regions. Amplification began with first-round RT-PCR using HTBI primers, then second-round multiplex PCR was performed. TCRdb itself ran the multiplex PCR reads through MiXCR, one entry per CDR3 protein. The table includes 210,000 or so distinct CDR3 sequences, 25% to 30% detected once. Sequencing input: peripheral blood. The source of these receptors is a man aged 50-59 years with Graves' ophthalmopathy.

The chain is built from TRBV6-5 and TRBJ2-2; D gene ambiguous. CDR3 length: 13 amino acids. Germline assignment: CDR1 MNHEY and CDR2 SVGAGI. V lost 0 bases and J 6 bases, leaving 5 bases between the germline ends. DNA for the CDR3: TGTGCCAGCAGTTACTCTTTGGCCGGGGAGCTGTTTTTT. Translated: CASSYSLAGELFF.

The chain couples TRBV7-8 to TRBJ2-5; no clear D. Germline lookup yields CDR1 SGHVS and CDR2 FQNEAQ. CDR3 size: 11 residues. Trimming shortened V by 10 bases and J by 4 bases, and 10 bases separated the two germline ends. Here the CDR3 DNA reads TGTGCCACCGAGTGGGGAGAGACCCAGTACTTC. It encodes CATEWGETQYF.

In its sample, this clonotype was seen many times. The chain uses TRBV7-2 and TRBJ2-7; 10 nucleotides agree with TRBD1. Germline lookup yields CDR1 SGHTA and CDR2 FQGNSA. The CDR3 is 18 residues long. V lost 1 base, J lost 6 bases, and 15 bases stayed unmatched. Written as DNA, the CDR3 is TGTGCCAGCAGCTTAGACTGGGGACAGGGGATTCGGGCTACCGAGCAGTACTTC. It encodes CASSLDWGQGIRATEQYF.

Ten or more counts support this clonotype. The chain couples TRBV29-1 to TRBJ2-2; maybe TRBD1 (6 bases). The V end was cut by 7 bases, the J end by 6 bases, with 12 bases between. The CDR3 loop spans 12 amino acids. Germline V gene sequence: CDR1 SQVTM, CDR2 ANQGSEA. Here the CDR3 DNA reads TGCAGCGGGAGAGCAGGGGCCGGGGAGCTGTTTTTT. The encoded protein is CSGRAGAGELFF.

This clonotype was counted at least ten times. The CDR3 loop reads CASSPLGSYEQYF. In DNA, the CDR3 is TGTGCCAGCAGCCCCCTCGGCTCCTACGAGCAGTACTTC. The V and J genes are TRBV7-9 and TRBJ2-7; D remains unclear. Germline CDR1 and CDR2: SEHNR and FQNEAQ (reference sequence). The CDR3 has 13 amino acids. V lost 5 bases and J 0 bases, leaving 8 bases between the germline ends.